The source of this T cell receptor (beta chain) is a study of blood T cell repertoires in COVID-19. In the study overall: From the United States, Italy and Spain came samples of acute and convalescent COVID-19. From T cells, B-cell-depleted T cells, or PBMCs came the material, which was cDNA or gDNA.

For this clone: The same CDR3 arises from other DNA sequences in this sample as well.

Original processing methods: Amplification of reference gene primers provided the estimated nucleated cell counts. Produced via immunoSEQ multiplex PCR; TCRdb's table is partial and in-frame only. The D gene and trimming were derived from the DNA, and the V and J assignments and clone size from that table. The sample records 160,000 or so clones, less than 90% being singletons. V trimming: 2 bases; J trimming: 5 bases; junction bases outside the gene matches: 3. This CDR3 spans 15 amino acids. Germline loops: CDR1 KGHSH, CDR2 LQKENI. The sequenced sample was peripheral blood. The TCR was taken from a woman between 70 and 85 years old with acute or convalescent COVID-19. The chain links TRBV18 to TRBJ1-5; 10 nucleotides line up with TRBD1. The CDR3 coding sequence is TGTGCCAGCTCACCATTAGGGACAGGGGATCAGCCCCAGCATTTT. Translating it yields CASSPLGTGDQPQHF. Complete variable domain (other parts from reference TRBV18 and TRBJ1-5): NAGVMQNPRHLVRRRGQEARLRCSPMKGHSHVYWYRQLPEEGLKFMVYLQKENIIDESGMPKERFSAEFPKEGPSILRIQQVVRGDSAAYFCASSPLGTGDQPQHFGDGTRLSIL.